This T cell receptor (beta chain) was identified in a study of identical twins. Findings of the study overall: While abundant cord blood beta clonotypes carried fewer insertions, memory repertoires showed no such pattern.

The sample holds a few counts of this clonotype. As yet, its antigen is unknown. A universal primer site was added by template switching, and unique molecular identifiers were carried by the cDNA. TCRdb itself ran the 5' RACE reads through MiXCR, one entry per CDR3 protein. The sample holds 400,000 to 600,000 distinct CDR3 sequences, about a fifth seen once. Looked up from germline, CDR1 is KGHDR and CDR2 is SFDVKD. CDR3 length: 14 amino acids. V was shortened by 9 bases and J by 7 bases, with 21 bases between the two germline ends. The sample was also linked to a second study, of yellow fever vaccine responses in identical twins.

The sequencing input was CD4+ T cells sorted from blood. The J gene is TRBJ2-7, the V gene TRBV24-1; D might be TRBD1 or TRBD2, each matching 5 bases. This TCR was recovered from a woman younger than 30 in good health. The CDR3 is CATQGWDPLGEQYF. CDR3 DNA sequence: TGTGCCACCCAAGGTTGGGACCCACTAGGGGAGCAGTACTTC.